A selection of T cell receptor beta chains follows, all from one sample in a study of T cell repertoires in cytomegalovirus infection. TCRdb recomputed calls from the reads with MiXCR, one row per CDR3 protein. The profile shows about 140,000 distinct CDR3 sequences, about 6.3% of them singletons. The sequencing input was PBMCs. These receptors all come from a human donor in good health (CMV status not recorded). Some clones in this sample may be carry-over from other donors' samples. Each CDR3 is given with its conserved first and last residue. D genes are given only for firm matches. The size entry is marked missing in some rows and otherwise reads once, few, many or a size class.

TRBV7-2	many	TRBJ1-5	NA	CASSLVGENQPQHF	TGTGCCAGCAGCTTAGTAGGGGAAAATCAGCCCCAGCATTTT
TRBV6-2/TRBV6-3	many	TRBJ1-2	NA	CASRPPGPQWTSYTF	TGTGCCAGCAGGCCCCCGGGACCTCAGTGGACGAGCTACACCTTC
TRBV19	many	TRBJ1-1	TRBD1	CASSAGTGTDTEAFF	TGTGCCAGTAGTGCCGGGACAGGGACAGACACTGAAGCTTTCTTT
TRBV2	NA	TRBJ1-6	TRBD1	CASQGGGESPLHF	TGTGCCTCCCAGGGAGGGGGCGAATCACCCCTCCACTTT
TRBV12-3/TRBV12-4	many	TRBJ1-1	TRBD1	CASIKDTGVGTEAFF	TGTGCCAGCATCAAAGATACAGGGGTTGGCACTGAAGCTTTCTTT
TRBV20-1	many	TRBJ2-5	NA	CSAPLRAGETQYF	TGCAGTGCTCCACTCAGGGCGGGGGAGACCCAGTACTTC
TRBV7-8	many	TRBJ2-5	NA	CASSTQAGPQETQYF	TGTGCCAGCAGCACCCAGGCGGGACCCCAAGAGACCCAGTACTTC
TRBV29-1	few	TRBJ2-1	NA	CSVGASGPYNEQFF	TGCAGCGTTGGTGCGAGCGGACCCTACAATGAGCAGTTCTTC
TRBV20-1	many	TRBJ1-2	NA	CSAPTDLQVYGYTF	TGCAGTGCTCCGACAGATTTGCAGGTCTACGGCTACACCTTC
TRBV4-3	many	TRBJ2-7	NA	CASSQDFGGTQYEQYF	TGCGCCAGCAGCCAAGATTTCGGGGGGACACAATACGAGCAGTACTTC
TRBV19	many	TRBJ1-2	NA	CASSIAPDTRGYTF	TGTGCCAGTAGTATCGCCCCGGACACCCGGGGCTACACCTTC
TRBV2	NA	TRBJ1-5	NA	CASTVDLNQPQHF	TGTGCCAGCACGGTCGATCTCAATCAGCCCCAGCATTTT
TRBV7-2	many	TRBJ2-1	NA	CASSPSRLSLNYNEQFF	TGTGCCAGCAGCCCGTCGAGGTTGTCGCTAAACTACAATGAGCAGTTCTTC
TRBV4-2	many	TRBJ1-1	NA	CASSQIGSELTEAFF	TGTGCCAGCAGCCAAATCGGGTCTGAGTTGACTGAAGCTTTCTTT
TRBV20-1	NA	TRBJ2-7	TRBD2	CSASLPGSGGTEQYF	TGCAGTGCTAGTCTCCCCGGTAGCGGGGGGACCGAGCAGTACTTC
TRBV3-1	NA	TRBJ1-4	NA	CASSQDPGSSEKLFF	TGTGCCAGCAGCCAAGATCCGGGGAGTTCCGAAAAACTGTTTTTT
TRBV28	many	TRBJ2-1	TRBD2	CASSSAWGGSYNEQFF	TGTGCCAGCAGTTCTGCCTGGGGGGGCTCCTACAATGAGCAGTTCTTC
TRBV20-1	many	TRBJ2-4	NA	CSARLPYRAADQNIQYF	TGCAGTGCTAGACTTCCTTACAGGGCGGCTGATCAAAACATTCAGTACTTC
TRBV10-3	NA	TRBJ1-1	TRBD1	CASRGGGLDTEAFF	TGTGCCAGCAGGGGAGGGGGCTTAGACACTGAAGCTTTCTTT
TRBV12-3/TRBV12-4	many	TRBJ1-5	NA	CASSLRSSNQPQHF	TGTGCCAGCAGTTTACGGAGTAGCAATCAGCCCCAGCATTTT